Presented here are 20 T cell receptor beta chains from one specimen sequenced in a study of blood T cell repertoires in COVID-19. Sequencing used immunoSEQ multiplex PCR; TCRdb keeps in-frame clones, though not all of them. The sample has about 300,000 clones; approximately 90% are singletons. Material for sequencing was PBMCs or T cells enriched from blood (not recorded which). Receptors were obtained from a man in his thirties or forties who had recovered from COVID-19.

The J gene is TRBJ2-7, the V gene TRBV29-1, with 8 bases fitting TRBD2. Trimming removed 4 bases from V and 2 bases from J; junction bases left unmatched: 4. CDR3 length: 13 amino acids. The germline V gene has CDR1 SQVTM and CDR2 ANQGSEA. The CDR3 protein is CSVGLARTYEQYF. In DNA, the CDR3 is TGCAGCGTTGGACTAGCGAGAACCTACGAGCAGTACTTC.

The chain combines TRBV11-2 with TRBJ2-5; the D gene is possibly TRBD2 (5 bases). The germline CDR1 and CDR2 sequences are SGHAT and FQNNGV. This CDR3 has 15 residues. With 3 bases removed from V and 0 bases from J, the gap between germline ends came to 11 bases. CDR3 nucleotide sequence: TGTGCCAGCAGCTTTGGCGGGCGGGACCAAGAGACCCAGTACTTC. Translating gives CASSFGGRDQETQYF.

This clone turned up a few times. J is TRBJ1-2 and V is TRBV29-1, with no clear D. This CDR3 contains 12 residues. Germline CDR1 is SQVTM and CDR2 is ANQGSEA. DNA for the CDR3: TGCAGGCCCACGCGGCCTGGCTATGGCTACACCTTC. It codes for CRPTRPGYGYTF.

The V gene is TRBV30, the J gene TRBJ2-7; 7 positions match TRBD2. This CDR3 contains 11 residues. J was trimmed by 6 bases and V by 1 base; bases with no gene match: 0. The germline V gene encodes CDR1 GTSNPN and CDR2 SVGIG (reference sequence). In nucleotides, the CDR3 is TGTGCCTGGAGTGGGGAGGGCGAGCAGTACTTC. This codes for CAWSGEGEQYF.

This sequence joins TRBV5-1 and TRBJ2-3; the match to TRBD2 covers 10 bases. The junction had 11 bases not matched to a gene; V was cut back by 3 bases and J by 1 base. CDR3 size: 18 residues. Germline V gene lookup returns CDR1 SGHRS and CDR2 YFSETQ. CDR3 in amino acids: CASSSKPGTSVGTDTQYF. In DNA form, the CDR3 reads TGCGCCAGCAGCTCTAAACCCGGGACTAGCGTGGGCACAGATACGCAGTATTTT.

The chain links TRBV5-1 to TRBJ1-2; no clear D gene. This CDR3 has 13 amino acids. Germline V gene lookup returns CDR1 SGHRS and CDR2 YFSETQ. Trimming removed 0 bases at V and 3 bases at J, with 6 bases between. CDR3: CASSLGRDYGYTF. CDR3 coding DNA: TGCGCCAGCAGCTTGGGGCGGGACTATGGCTACACCTTC.

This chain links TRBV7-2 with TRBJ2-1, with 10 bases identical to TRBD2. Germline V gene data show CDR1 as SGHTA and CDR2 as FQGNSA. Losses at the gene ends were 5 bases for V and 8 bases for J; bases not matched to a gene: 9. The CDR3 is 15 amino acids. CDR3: CASSPTSGIQYEQFF. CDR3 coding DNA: TGTGCCAGCAGCCCCACTAGCGGGATTCAGTATGAGCAGTTCTTC.

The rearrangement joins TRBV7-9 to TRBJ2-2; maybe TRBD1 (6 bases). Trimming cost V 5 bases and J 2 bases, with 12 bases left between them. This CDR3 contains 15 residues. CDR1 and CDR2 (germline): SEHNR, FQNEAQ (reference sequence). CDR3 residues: CASSPRDTNTGELFF. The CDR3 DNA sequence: TGTGCCAGCAGCCCCCGGGACACCAACACCGGGGAGCTGTTTTTT. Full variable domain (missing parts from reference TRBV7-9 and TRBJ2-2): DTGVSQNPRHKITKRGQNVTFRCDPISEHNRLYWYRQTLGQGPEFLTYFQNEAQLEKSRLLSDRFSAERPKGSFSTLEIQRTEQGDSAMYLCASSPRDTNTGELFFGEGSRLTVL.

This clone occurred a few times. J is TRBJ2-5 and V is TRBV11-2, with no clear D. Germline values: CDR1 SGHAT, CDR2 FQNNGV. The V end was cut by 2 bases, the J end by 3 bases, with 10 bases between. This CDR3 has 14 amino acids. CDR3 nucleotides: TGTGCCAGCAGCTTATTAACACGGGAAGAGACCCAGTACTTC. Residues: CASSLLTREETQYF.

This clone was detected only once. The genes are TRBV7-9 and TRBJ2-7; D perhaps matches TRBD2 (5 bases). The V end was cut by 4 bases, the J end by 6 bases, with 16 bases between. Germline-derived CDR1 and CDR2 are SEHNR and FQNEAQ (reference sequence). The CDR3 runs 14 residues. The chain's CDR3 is CASSSAGDLSEQYF. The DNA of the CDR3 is TGTGCCAGCAGCTCCGCGGGTGACCTCTCCGAGCAGTACTTC. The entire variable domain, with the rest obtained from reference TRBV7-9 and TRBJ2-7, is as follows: DTGVSQNPRHKITKRGQNVTFRCDPISEHNRLYWYRQTLGQGPEFLTYFQNEAQLEKSRLLSDRFSAERPKGSFSTLEIQRTEQGDSAMYLCASSSAGDLSEQYFGPGTRLTVT.

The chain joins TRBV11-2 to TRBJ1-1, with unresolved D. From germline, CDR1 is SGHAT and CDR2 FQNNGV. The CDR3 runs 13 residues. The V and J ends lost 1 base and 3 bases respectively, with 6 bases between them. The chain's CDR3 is CASSLVRDTEAFF. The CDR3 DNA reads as TGTGCCAGCAGCTTAGTCCGGGACACTGAAGCTTTCTTT.

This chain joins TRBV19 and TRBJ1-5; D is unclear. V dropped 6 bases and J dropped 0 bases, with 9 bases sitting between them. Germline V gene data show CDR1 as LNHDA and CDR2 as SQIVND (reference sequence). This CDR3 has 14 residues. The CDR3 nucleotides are TGTGCCAGTAGGTACGGTGTTAGCAATCAGCCCCAGCATTTT. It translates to CASRYGVSNQPQHF.

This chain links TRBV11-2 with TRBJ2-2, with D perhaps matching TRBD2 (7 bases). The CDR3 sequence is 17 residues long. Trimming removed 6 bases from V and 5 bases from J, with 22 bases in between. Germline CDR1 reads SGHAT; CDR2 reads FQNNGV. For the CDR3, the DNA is TGTGCCAGCAGGGGGGCGGTAGCGGGTCCGCAAACCGGGGAGCTGTTTTTT. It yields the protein CASRGAVAGPQTGELFF. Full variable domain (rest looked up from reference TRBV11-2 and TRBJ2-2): EAGVAQSPRYKIIEKRQSVAFWCNPISGHATLYWYQQILGQGPKLLIQFQNNGVVDDSQLPKDRFSAERLKGVDSTLKIQPAKLEDSAVYLCASRGAVAGPQTGELFFGEGSRLTVL.

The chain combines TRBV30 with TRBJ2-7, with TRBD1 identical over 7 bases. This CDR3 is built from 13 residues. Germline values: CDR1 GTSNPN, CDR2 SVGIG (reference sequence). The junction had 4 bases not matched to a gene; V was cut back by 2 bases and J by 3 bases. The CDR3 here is CAWSLGTDYEQYF. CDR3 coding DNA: TGTGCCTGGAGTTTGGGGACAGACTACGAGCAGTACTTC.

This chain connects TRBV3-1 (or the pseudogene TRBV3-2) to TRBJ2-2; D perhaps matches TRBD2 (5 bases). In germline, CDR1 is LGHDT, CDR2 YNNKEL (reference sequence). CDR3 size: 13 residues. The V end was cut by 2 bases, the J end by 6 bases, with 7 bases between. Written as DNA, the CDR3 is TGTGCCAGCAGCCAATCCGGGGCCGGGGAGCTGTTTTTT. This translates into CASSQSGAGELFF.

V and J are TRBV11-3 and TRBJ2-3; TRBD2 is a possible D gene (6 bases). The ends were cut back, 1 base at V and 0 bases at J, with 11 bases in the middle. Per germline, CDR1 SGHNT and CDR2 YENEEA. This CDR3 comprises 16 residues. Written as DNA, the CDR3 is TGTGCCAGCAGCTTAGTTACGCGGGGAAGCACAGATACGCAGTATTTT. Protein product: CASSLVTRGSTDTQYF.

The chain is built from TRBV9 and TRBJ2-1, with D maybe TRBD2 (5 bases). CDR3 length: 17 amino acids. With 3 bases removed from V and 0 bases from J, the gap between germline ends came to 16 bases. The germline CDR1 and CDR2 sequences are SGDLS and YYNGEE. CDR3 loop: CASSALGRVSSYNEQFF. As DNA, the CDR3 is TGTGCCAGCAGCGCTTTAGGGCGGGTGAGCTCCTACAATGAGCAGTTCTTC.

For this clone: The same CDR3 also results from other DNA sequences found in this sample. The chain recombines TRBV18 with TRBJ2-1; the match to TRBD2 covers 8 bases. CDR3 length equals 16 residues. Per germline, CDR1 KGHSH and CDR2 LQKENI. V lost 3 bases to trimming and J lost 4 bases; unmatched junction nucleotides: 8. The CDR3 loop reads CASSPGLAGAYNEQFF. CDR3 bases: TGTGCCAGCTCACCCGGGCTAGCGGGCGCGTACAATGAGCAGTTCTTC.

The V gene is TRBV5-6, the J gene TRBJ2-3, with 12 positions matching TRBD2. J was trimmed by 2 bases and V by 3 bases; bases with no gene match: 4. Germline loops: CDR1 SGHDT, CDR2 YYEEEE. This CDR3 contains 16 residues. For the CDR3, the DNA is TGTGCCAGCAGCTGGACTAGCGGGGCCTACACAGATACGCAGTATTTT. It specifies CASSWTSGAYTDTQYF.

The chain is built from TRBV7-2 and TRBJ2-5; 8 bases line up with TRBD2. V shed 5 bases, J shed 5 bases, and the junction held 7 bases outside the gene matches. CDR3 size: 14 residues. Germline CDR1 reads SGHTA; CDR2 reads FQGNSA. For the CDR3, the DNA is TGTGCCAGCAGCGCCGGGGGGGGTAGGGAGACCCAGTACTTC. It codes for CASSAGGGRETQYF.